This is a list of T cell receptor beta chains from one sample in a study of shared clonotypes between healthy human individuals. Clones were sequenced by immunoSEQ multiplex PCR, and TCRdb holds only the in-frame ones, with some missing. The table lists 1,400,000 or so clones, approximately 98.5% of them singletons. Sequencing was carried out using naive CD4+ T cells sorted from blood. Receptors were obtained from a man aged 25-40 years in good health. Both conserved end residues are part of each CDR3. A D gene is named only where the DNA matches it firmly. A row's size may be missing; if present it is once, few, many or a size class.

DNA,CDR3,V,J,D,size
TGTGCCAGCTCACCACCGGAGGGGAAGCAGTACTTC,CASSPPEGKQYF,TRBV18,TRBJ2-7,-,-
TGTGCCAGCAGTCCTCTGACAGGCCAGTACTTC,CASSPLTGQYF,TRBV6-5,TRBJ2-5,-,once
TGTGCCAGCAGCTCCGGACTCCCTGTGGGTGGACTGGTCGGCGACGAGCAGTACTTC,CASSSGLPVGGLVGDEQYF,TRBV7-8,TRBJ2-7,-,-
TGTGCCAGCAGCTCCGGACGGACTCCTGGTGGCTACACCTTC,CASSSGRTPGGYTF,TRBV5-8,TRBJ1-2,-,-
TGCGCCAGCAGCTTGGTTCGAGCGGGGACCTACGAGCAGTACTTC,CASSLVRAGTYEQYF,TRBV5-1,TRBJ2-7,TRBD2,-
TGTGCCAGCAGTGAAATAGCAGCGTTATACTACGAGCAGTACTTC,CASSEIAALYYEQYF,TRBV6-1,TRBJ2-7,-,-
TGCGCCAGCAGCTCGATTATCACAGATACGCAGTATTTT,CASSSIITDTQYF,TRBV5-1,TRBJ2-3,-,-
TGCGCCAGCAGCCCATTAGCGGGAGGGGTGGATACGCAGTATTTT,CASSPLAGGVDTQYF,TRBV4-1,TRBJ2-3,TRBD2,-
TGTGCCAGCAGCTTGGCGGCAGGGGGCGGGAATGGCTACACCTTC,CASSLAAGGGNGYTF,TRBV5-4,TRBJ1-2,TRBD1,-
TGTGCCAGCTCACCATGGACCGGGATGACTAATGAAAAACTGTTTTTT,CASSPWTGMTNEKLFF,TRBV18,TRBJ1-4,-,-
TGTGCCACCAGCAGAGATGCTGGGTCAGCTTTCTTT,CATSRDAGSAFF,TRBV15,TRBJ1-1,-,-
TGTGCCAGCAGCCCCCGGGGAGGGAAGAACACCGGGGAGCTGTTTTTT,CASSPRGGKNTGELFF,TRBV7-9,TRBJ2-2,TRBD2,-
TGTGCCAGCCGAGGGCCGTACAATGAGCAGTTCTTC,CASRGPYNEQFF,TRBV27,TRBJ2-1,-,-
TGTGCCAGCAGCTTTGGCGTCGGGAAGCAAGAGACCCAGTACTTC,CASSFGVGKQETQYF,TRBV7-2,TRBJ2-5,-,once
TGTGCCAGCAGCTTAGACGGGTTAGGCGAAAAACTGTTTTTT,CASSLDGLGEKLFF,TRBV11-3,TRBJ1-4,-,-
TGTGCCAGCAGTGAAATCGTAGGGATAGGTCAGCATTTT,CASSEIVGIGQHF,TRBV6-1,TRBJ1-5,-,few
-,CASSSSGTGGYTF,TRBV27,TRBJ1-2,-,-
TGTGCCAGCAGCTTAGGAGCGCGGCAGAACACTGAAGCTTTCTTT,CASSLGARQNTEAFF,TRBV11-2,TRBJ1-1,-,-
TGTGCCAGCAGCGTAACGGCGGGCGGTGAAGCTTTCTTT,CASSVTAGGEAFF,TRBV9,TRBJ1-1,-,-
TGTGCCAGCAGCCTAATAGCGGGAGGGCTCACAGATACGCAGTATTTT,CASSLIAGGLTDTQYF,TRBV7-6,TRBJ2-3,TRBD2,-
TGTGCCAGCTCACCACCAGAATTCGTTCATGAGCAGTTCTTC,CASSPPEFVHEQFF,TRBV18,TRBJ2-1,-,-
TGCGCCAGCAAACTCCTGGCGGTCACAGATACGCAGTATTTT,CASKLLAVTDTQYF,TRBV5-1,TRBJ2-3,-,-
TGTGCCAGCAGCCCGGGGGTTCAAGAGACCCAGTACTTC,CASSPGVQETQYF,TRBV11-2,TRBJ2-5,-,once
TGTGCCAGCAGCTGGGAGACTAGCGGGATGGAGACCCAGTACTTC,CASSWETSGMETQYF,TRBV5-4,TRBJ2-5,TRBD2,-
TGTGCCAGCAGTGAACAGAATGGCTACACCTTC,CASSEQNGYTF,TRBV2,TRBJ1-2,-,-
TGTGCCATCAGGACTAGAGCGAACACCGGGGAGCTGTTTTTT,CAIRTRANTGELFF,TRBV10-3,TRBJ2-2,-,once
TGTGCCAGCAGCCCCGGACAGGGGGTCGCCAAAAACATTCAGTACTTC,CASSPGQGVAKNIQYF,TRBV5-5,TRBJ2-4,TRBD1,-
TGTGCCAGCACCCTGGCGACAGCGCTTAATGAAAAACTGTTTTTT,CASTLATALNEKLFF,TRBV11-2,TRBJ1-4,-,-
TGCGCCAGCAGTAATTTGGAGGGCTCCTACGAGCAGTACTTC,CASSNLEGSYEQYF,TRBV10-2,TRBJ2-7,-,-
TGTGCCAGCAGCTTCCGACTAGGTTTAGATACGCAGTATTTT,CASSFRLGLDTQYF,TRBV7-2,TRBJ2-3,-,-
TGTGCCAGCGGCGAGCGGGAGGGCCCCACAGATACGCAGTATTTT,CASGEREGPTDTQYF,TRBV7-6,TRBJ2-3,TRBD2,-
TGTGCCACCAGCAGAGCTTTTAAGGAGACCCAGTACTTC,CATSRAFKETQYF,TRBV15,TRBJ2-5,-,-
TGTGCCAGTAGTGCCCGGATAAAGGGCGATACGCAGTATTTT,CASSARIKGDTQYF,TRBV19,TRBJ2-3,-,-
TGTGCCAGCAGCTTCGATTCCTCAGAACGGAGGGAGCAGTACTTC,CASSFDSSERREQYF,TRBV14,TRBJ2-7,-,-
TGTGCCAGCAAGGTGTCAGGGGTGAATCAGCCCCAGCATTTT,CASKVSGVNQPQHF,TRBV6-1,TRBJ1-5,-,-
TGTGCCAGCAGCTCTAGCGGTGGAGGCTCCTACGAGCAGTACTTC,CASSSSGGGSYEQYF,TRBV5-6,TRBJ2-7,TRBD2,-
TGCGCCAGCAGCTTGGACCTCCAGTATGGCTACACCTTC,CASSLDLQYGYTF,TRBV5-1,TRBJ1-2,-,-
TGCGCCAGCAGTGGGGAGGGGCTGACCCAGTACTTC,CASSGEGLTQYF,TRBV10-2,TRBJ2-5,TRBD2,once
TGTGCCAGCAGTTTGGGTGTCGGGGAGCTGTTTTTT,CASSLGVGELFF,TRBV27,TRBJ2-2,-,few
TGTGCCAGCTCACCACGGACGGCCCCGAACACCGGGGAGCTGTTTTTT,CASSPRTAPNTGELFF,TRBV18,TRBJ2-2,-,-
TGCGCCAGCAGCAACGGACAGGGGGCTTCAAATGAGCAGTTCTTC,CASSNGQGASNEQFF,TRBV5-1,TRBJ2-1,TRBD1,-
TGTGCCAGCAGCCAAGATATGGCCAAGACTAGCCGTATAGATCCCTACAATGAGCAGTTCTTC,CASSQDMAKTSRIDPYNEQFF,TRBV14,TRBJ2-1,TRBD2,-
TGTGCCAGTCTGCCCCAGGGGGCGCTTATATCGAACTATGGCTACACCTTC,CASLPQGALISNYGYTF,TRBV19,TRBJ1-2,TRBD1,once
TGTGCCAGCAGCTTATCGGGCAATCAGCCCCAGCATTTT,CASSLSGNQPQHF,TRBV7-8,TRBJ1-5,-,-
TGTGCCAGCAGCTTAGACAACCTAATAGCCAAAAACATTCAGTACTTC,CASSLDNLIAKNIQYF,TRBV11-2,TRBJ2-4,-,-
TGTGCCAGCAGTCCCGAATATTTCTCCTACGAGCAGTACTTC,CASSPEYFSYEQYF,TRBV27,TRBJ2-7,-,-
TGTGCCAGCAGCTTCGTATTGGGACAGAGGGAGCAGTTCTTC,CASSFVLGQREQFF,TRBV7-2,TRBJ2-1,TRBD1,-
TGTGCCAGCAGCTTAAGCGCTAGAGAAGATACGCAGTATTTT,CASSLSAREDTQYF,TRBV5-6,TRBJ2-3,-,-
TGTGCCAGCAGCCAAGGGACAGGGGGTTTCACTGAAGCTTTCTTT,CASSQGTGGFTEAFF,TRBV14,TRBJ1-1,TRBD1,-
TGTGCCAGCAGTGAATTCCCCCTAGCCTACAATGAGCAGTTCTTC,CASSEFPLAYNEQFF,TRBV2,TRBJ2-1,-,-
TGTGCCAGCAGTCCCAGGACACCCTCGGTAGGAGCTTTCTTT,CASSPRTPSVGAFF,TRBV27,TRBJ1-1,-,-
TGTGCCAGCAGACCGGGGTTAGGGAGCACTGAAGCTTTCTTT,CASRPGLGSTEAFF,TRBV2,TRBJ1-1,-,-
TGTGCCAGCAGCATACAGGGGATAAACAAAAACATTCAGTACTTC,CASSIQGINKNIQYF,TRBV5-4,TRBJ2-4,TRBD1,-
TGTGCCAGCAGCATCGGACCTGGAACTGAAGCTTTCTTT,CASSIGPGTEAFF,TRBV5-5,TRBJ1-1,-,-
TGTGCCAGCAGTTTTATCCGGGACAGTAATGAAAAACTGTTTTTT,CASSFIRDSNEKLFF,TRBV5-6,TRBJ1-4,TRBD1,-
TGTGCCGCGACCGATTTAGACTCCTACACCTTC,CAATDLDSYTF,TRBV10-3,TRBJ1-2,-,-
TGTGCCAGCTCACCCGACAGTTCTGGAAACACCATATATTTT,CASSPDSSGNTIYF,TRBV18,TRBJ1-3,-,-
TGTGCCTTGGTCAGAAGCACTGAAGCTTTCTTT,CALVRSTEAFF,TRBV30,TRBJ1-1,-,-
TGTGCCAGCTCTCGGACACCGCGCTCTGCAACTAATGAAAAACTGTTTTTT,CASSRTPRSATNEKLFF,TRBV18,TRBJ1-4,-,once